A single sample gave rise to the 21 T cell receptor beta chains below, sequenced in a study of beta chain features in type 1 diabetes. As every portion of the isolated RNA was reverse transcribed, the sequencing read expressed TCRB transcripts. This table comes from immunoSEQ multiplex PCR, and its TCRdb copy is limited to in-frame clones, with some not included. The sample lists roughly 370,000 clones; 14% were seen once. Source material: naive CD4+ T cells from blood. These receptors all stem from a man aged 25 to 40 in good health.

This clone was observed a few times. This CDR3 reads CASSITGMRRETQYF. In DNA form, the CDR3 reads TGTGCCAGCAGTATTACAGGGATGCGGCGAGAGACCCAGTACTTC. V is TRBV6-6 and J is TRBJ2-5; maybe TRBD1 (6 bases). The CDR3 has 15 amino acids. The V gene's germline CDR1 is MNHNY and CDR2 SVGAGI (reference sequence). V was shortened by 5 bases and J by 4 bases, with 17 bases between the two germline ends.

This clone was detected only a few times. The CDR3, as DNA: TGTGCCAGCAGCCCGGATGGGGACCCAGATACGCAGTATTTT. This encodes CASSPDGDPDTQYF. V and J are TRBV7-9 and TRBJ2-3; D assignment may be TRBD1 or TRBD2 (5 bases each). The CDR3 length is 14 residues. CDR1 and CDR2 from the germline V gene are SEHNR and FQNEAQ (reference sequence). V gave up 5 bases and J gave up 4 bases, with 13 bases separating them.

For the CDR3, the DNA is TGCGCCAGCAGCTTGTTGCTAGCGGGAGTAGATACGCAGTATTTT. Translation gives CASSLLLAGVDTQYF. The chain joins TRBV5-1 to TRBJ2-3, with 10 nucleotides matching TRBD2. This CDR3 comprises 15 residues. V dropped 1 base and J dropped 5; count of bases not matched to a gene: 4. Germline V lookup: CDR1 SGHRS, CDR2 YFSETQ.

The chain uses TRBV29-1 and TRBJ1-1; D gene unclear. CDR3 length equals 11 residues. V lost 8 bases and J lost 1, with 8 bases in between. CDR1 is SQVTM and CDR2 is ANQGSEA in the germline V gene. CDR3 residues: CSTTKNTEAFF. The DNA of the CDR3 is TGCAGCACCACGAAGAACACTGAAGCTTTCTTT. Drawing the rest from reference TRBV29-1 and TRBJ1-1, the complete variable domain is SAVISQKPSRDICQRGTSLTIQCQVDSQVTMMFWYRQQPGQSLTLIATANQGSEATYESGFVIDKFPISRPNLTFSTLTVSNMSPEDSSIYLCSTTKNTEAFFGQGTRLTVV.

V is TRBV4-3 and J is TRBJ1-6, with D unclear. The CDR3 runs 16 residues. The V gene lost 2 bases and the J gene lost 8 bases, with 16 bases spanning the gap. Germline loops: CDR1 LGHNA, CDR2 YSLEER. In DNA form, the CDR3 reads TGCGCCAGCAGCCAATCAGGTCGTGAGCGCTATTCACCCCTCCACTTT. Residues: CASSQSGRERYSPLHF.

This clone has more than one count but fewer than ten. Other DNA sequences in this sample translate to the same CDR3. This sequence joins TRBV7-2 and TRBJ2-3; no definite D call. Germline V CDR1 and CDR2: SGHTA, FQGNSA. This CDR3 has 12 residues. V lost 1 base, J lost 6 bases, and 5 bases lay in between. The CDR3 DNA sequence: TGTGCCAGCAGCTTAGTGGTCGATACGCAGTATTTT. It yields the protein CASSLVVDTQYF.

This clone was seen many times. V usage is TRBV21-1 and J usage is TRBJ2-7; the table calls TRBD2, which could not be checked here. TRBV21-1 is a pseudogene segment. The CDR3 consists of 12 residues. CDR3 sequence (DNA): TGTGCCAGCAGCAACCCGCTACTACAGCAGTACTTC. This sequence encodes CASSNPLLQQYF.

This clone showed up just a few times. V usage is TRBV7-9 and J usage is TRBJ2-1, with unresolved D. Between the trimmed V and J ends, which lost 5 bases and 5 bases, there was a span of 4 bases. Germline CDR1 is SEHNR and CDR2 is FQNEAQ (reference sequence). The CDR3 extends over 11 amino acids. For the CDR3, the DNA is TGTGCCAGCAGCCCCCACAATGAGCAGTTCTTC. It encodes CASSPHNEQFF. Drawing the rest from reference TRBV7-9 and TRBJ2-1, the complete variable domain is DTGVSQNPRHKITKRGQNVTFRCDPISEHNRLYWYRQTLGQGPEFLTYFQNEAQLEKSRLLSDRFSAERPKGSFSTLEIQRTEQGDSAMYLCASSPHNEQFFGPGTRLTVL.

The V call is TRBV29-1, the J call TRBJ1-1, with TRBD1 identical over 9 bases. CDR3 length: 13 amino acids. Germline V gene lookup returns CDR1 SQVTM and CDR2 ANQGSEA. J was trimmed by 1 base and V by 5 bases; bases with no gene match: 2. The CDR3 region has the DNA TGCAGCGTTACGGGACAGGGGAACACTGAAGCTTTCTTT. It is translated as CSVTGQGNTEAFF.

The table lists this clone with a few counts. This chain links TRBV19 with TRBJ2-1; 10 nucleotides agree with TRBD2. Trimming removed 2 bases from V and 2 bases from J; junction bases left unmatched: 3. CDR3 size: 16 residues. CDR1 is LNHDA and CDR2 is SQIVND in the germline V gene (reference sequence). As DNA, the CDR3 is TGTGCCAGTAGTATATTCAGCGGGAGGGCCTACAATGAGCAGTTCTTC. Residues: CASSIFSGRAYNEQFF.

This clone showed up just a few times. One junction end does not reproduce the germline sequence, and a read error may be involved. J is TRBJ2-6 and V is TRBV5-4; no definite D call. The CDR3 is made up of 14 amino acids. The germline V gene encodes CDR1 SGHNT and CDR2 YYREEE (reference sequence). CDR3 bases: TGCGCCAGCAGCAACAGTCCTGGGGCCAACGTCCTGACTTTC. This translates into CASSNSPGANVLTF.

This clone has just a few counts. The chain recombines TRBV7-2 with TRBJ2-5, with 7 positions matching TRBD1. Germline trimming cut 2 bases from V and 9 bases from J; bases unmatched to any gene: 12. The CDR3 runs 15 residues. Germline lookup yields CDR1 SGHTA and CDR2 FQGNSA. The CDR3 sequence: CASSLRQGNFEAQYF. CDR3 nucleotides: TGTGCCAGCAGCTTAAGACAGGGCAACTTTGAGGCCCAGTACTTC.

This rearrangement joins TRBV14 to TRBJ2-2, with 13 positions matching TRBD2. The CDR3 covers 16 residues. V was clipped by 5 bases and J by 4 bases; unmatched bases: 4. Germline loops: CDR1 SGHDN, CDR2 FVKESK. The DNA for the CDR3 is TGTGCCAGCAGCGCCGGACTAGCGGGGGCCACCGGGGAGCTGTTTTTT. As protein: CASSAGLAGATGELFF.

As DNA, the CDR3 is TGCAGCGTTTTAGTGACTAGCGGGGGTTCCTACAATGAGCAGTTCTTC. Translation gives CSVLVTSGGSYNEQFF. The V gene is TRBV29-1, the J gene TRBJ2-1; 12 bases match TRBD2. The CDR3 totals 16 residues. V lost 5 bases, J lost 1 base, and 6 bases stayed unmatched. Germline V lookup: CDR1 SQVTM, CDR2 ANQGSEA.

The CDR3 here is CASSSGLAGGYEQYV. CDR3 nucleotides: TGTGCCAGCAGCTCAGGACTAGCGGGAGGATACGAGCAGTACGTC. The J gene is TRBJ2-7, the V gene TRBV7-2; 14 nucleotides agree with TRBD2. The CDR3 totals 15 residues. V gave up 4 bases and J gave up 4 bases; unmatched junction bases: 3. From germline, CDR1 is SGHTA and CDR2 FQGNSA.

This clone was seen a handful of times. The chain uses TRBV2 and TRBJ2-1, with 12 bases lining up with TRBD2. Losses at the gene ends were 4 bases for V and 9 bases for J; bases not matched to a gene: 7. Germline CDR1 reads SNHLY; CDR2 reads FYNNEI. The length of the CDR3 is 15 residues. The CDR3 sequence is CASSGASGGAGEQFF. CDR3 sequence (DNA): TGTGCCAGCAGTGGGGCTAGCGGGGGGGCCGGTGAGCAGTTCTTC.

This clone has just a few counts. This chain joins TRBV29-1 and TRBJ2-1, with TRBD2 identical over 9 bases. J lost 8 bases, V lost 7 bases, and 9 bases had no gene match. The CDR3 loop spans 13 amino acids. CDR1 and CDR2 (germline): SQVTM, ANQGSEA. CDR3 amino acids: CSASSSGVYEQFF. CDR3 sequence (DNA): TGCAGCGCATCCTCTAGCGGGGTATATGAGCAGTTCTTC.

V usage is TRBV11-3 and J usage is TRBJ2-7; TRBD2 matches 8 bases. Germline V lookup: CDR1 SGHNT, CDR2 YENEEA. The CDR3 runs 17 residues. The V gene end was trimmed by 1 base and the J gene end by 5 bases; junction bases not matched to a gene: 13. CDR3 nucleotides: TGTGCCAGCAGCTTAGTTCCGTGGACGGGAGGGCCTAACGAGCAGTACGTC. Translation gives CASSLVPWTGGPNEQYV.

This clone turned up a few times. The chain is built from TRBV7-9 and TRBJ2-7; D uncertain. The V gene's germline CDR1 is SEHNR and CDR2 FQNEAQ (reference sequence). The CDR3 consists of 16 residues. V shed 8 bases and J shed 3 bases, with 23 bases lying between them. CDR3 in DNA: TGTGCCAGCCATTTTGCCCCGGACCGTTACTACTACGAGCAGTACGTC. Its protein is CASHFAPDRYYYEQYV.

CDR3 DNA: TGTGCCAGCAGCTTACGGAAATTTGCCCGGGACAGTAAACAGCCCCAGCATTTT. Protein sequence: CASSLRKFARDSKQPQHF. The V and J genes are TRBV7-8 and TRBJ1-5; TRBD1 aligns across 7 bases. The germline gives CDR1 SGHVS, CDR2 FQNEAQ. With 2 bases clipped from V and 7 bases from J, the junction kept 17 bases outside the gene matches. The CDR3 has 18 residues. The variable domain in full, completed from reference TRBV7-8 and TRBJ1-5, reads GAGVSQSPRYKVAKRGQDVALRCDPISGHVSLFWYQQALGQGPEFLTYFQNEAQLDKSGLPSDRFFAERPEGSVSTLKIQRTQQEDSAVYLCASSLRKFARDSKQPQHFGDGTRLSIL.

V usage is TRBV30 and J usage is TRBJ2-1, with 8 nucleotides matching TRBD1. The junction had 5 bases not matched to a gene; V was cut back by 4 bases and J by 3 bases. Germline V gene sequence: CDR1 GTSNPN, CDR2 SVGIG (reference sequence). The CDR3 runs 14 residues. Written as DNA, the CDR3 is TGTGCCTGGAACAGGGGGTTAAGCTACAATGAGCAGTTCTTC. This codes for CAWNRGLSYNEQFF.